This T cell receptor beta chain was captured in a study of CD8+ T cells in alopecia areata listed by TCRdb under 2018. The study in broad terms: The treated patients, all with moderate-to-severe alopecia areata, were enrolled in an open-label pilot trial of oral tofacitinib given at 5 to 10 mg twice daily. Tofacitinib was administered for 6 to 18 months, and 6 months of follow-up off drug were then conducted to assess delayed response and recurrence. High-throughput TCRbeta sequencing was used to examine T cell clonal expansion in alopecia areata in both the C3H/HeJ mouse model and human patients. In humans, TCRbeta sequencing was performed on scalp tissue and on sorted CD4+ and CD8+ peripheral blood T cells from healthy controls and from patients with patchy or totalis/universalis alopecia areata. Patients on tofacitinib were biopsied at baseline and after 4 and 24 weeks of treatment, and several of the patients also had a later scalp biopsy. Scalp clonality was compared among normal scalp (n=4), patchy alopecia areata scalp (n=8), and alopecia totalis/universalis scalp (n=8). RNA was obtained with the PAXgene miRNA kit for fixed scalp, the miRNeasy kit for PBMCs, and the RNeasy kit for mouse skin. Amplification of TCRbeta CDR3 regions was done by immunoSEQ multiplex PCR using 35 Vbeta forward primers and 13 Jbeta reverse primers. Study-wide findings and limitations: Shared TCR sequences between patients were less evident than in mice, which may be partly attributable to HLA diversity in the patient population. Compared with normal scalp, lesional scalp, particularly in alopecia totalis/universalis, had higher clonality and more expanded CD8+ clones, which suggests antigenic drive. Unlike mouse skin, which is dominated by gammadelta T cells, normal human skin has resident alphabeta T cells that are also sequenced, and this complicates analysis of the scalp TCR repertoire.

What the time point label conveys for this sample: baseline before oral tofacitinib. Lesional scalp punch biopsies and peripheral blood were collected from alopecia areata patients. PBMCs were isolated by density centrifugation and stained for CD3, CD4 and CD8, after which CD4+ and CD8+ T cells were sorted on a FACSAria. Preparation of the library involved the immunoSEQ multiplex PCR assay. To provide template for TCR sequencing, every sample had RNA extracted and reverse transcribed into cDNA. SuperScript III was used for first-strand cDNA synthesis, primed with a 2:1 mix of oligo-dT and random hexamers. Amplification bias was assessed with a synthetic immune receptor repertoire, and residual bias was removed computationally. The study's processing was this. Raw reads were preprocessed to remove errors, and CDR3 was defined by IMGT conventions from the conserved cysteine to phenylalanine. To get clonality, Shannon entropy was normalized by log2 of the number of productive unique TCRs and the result was subtracted from 1. Whether scalp clones were CD4 or CD8 was inferred by matching scalp TCRbeta sequences against CD4 and CD8 repertoires sorted from blood. What TCRdb holds here is the immuneACCESS table cut down to in-frame rearrangements. Part of the clones is not present; checked against another copy, under half of the missing clones reflect an unresolved V gene, and the others are unexplained. V, J and clone size reflect that table, while D and trimming were determined from the DNA. The sample records some 150,000 clones, around three fifths of which are singletons. Under 6.5% of the sample lies in the top ten.

Notes on this clone: The specificity of this receptor is unknown. The input lacks base qualities; no much larger clone sits a single base away.

A distance of 10 bases separates the germline ends of V and J, which lose 5 bases and 3 bases respectively. CDR1 and CDR2 were assigned from the germline V gene (reference sequence) as MNHEY and SMNVEV. Its CDR3 holds 13 amino acids, cysteine through phenylalanine. Only the CDR3 DNA stays, 39 bases, in frame from base 1. The clonotype was recovered from a human donor with alopecia areata. This sequence uses TRBV27 and TRBJ1-2, with the D gene not clear enough to name. Sequencing used CD4+ T cells sorted from blood, obtained at week 0. CDR3 sequence: CASSRARHYGYTF. The nucleotide sequence reads as follows: TGTGCCAGCAGTAGGGCTAGGCACTATGGCTACACCTTC.